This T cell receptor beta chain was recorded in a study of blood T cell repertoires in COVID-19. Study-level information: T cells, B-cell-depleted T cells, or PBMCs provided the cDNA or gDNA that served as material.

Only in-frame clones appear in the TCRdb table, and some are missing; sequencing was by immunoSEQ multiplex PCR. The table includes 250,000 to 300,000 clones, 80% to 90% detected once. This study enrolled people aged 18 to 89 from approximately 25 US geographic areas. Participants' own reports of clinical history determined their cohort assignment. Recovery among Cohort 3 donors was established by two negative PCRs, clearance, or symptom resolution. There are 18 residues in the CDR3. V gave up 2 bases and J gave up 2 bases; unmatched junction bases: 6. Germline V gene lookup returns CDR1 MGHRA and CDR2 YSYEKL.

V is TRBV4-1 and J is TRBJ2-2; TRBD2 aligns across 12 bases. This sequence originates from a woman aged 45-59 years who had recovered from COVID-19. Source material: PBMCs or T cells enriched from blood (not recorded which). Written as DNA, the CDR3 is TGCGCCAGCAGCCAACCTCGGACTAGCGGGACCAACACCGGGGAGCTGTTTTTT. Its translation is CASSQPRTSGTNTGELFF.